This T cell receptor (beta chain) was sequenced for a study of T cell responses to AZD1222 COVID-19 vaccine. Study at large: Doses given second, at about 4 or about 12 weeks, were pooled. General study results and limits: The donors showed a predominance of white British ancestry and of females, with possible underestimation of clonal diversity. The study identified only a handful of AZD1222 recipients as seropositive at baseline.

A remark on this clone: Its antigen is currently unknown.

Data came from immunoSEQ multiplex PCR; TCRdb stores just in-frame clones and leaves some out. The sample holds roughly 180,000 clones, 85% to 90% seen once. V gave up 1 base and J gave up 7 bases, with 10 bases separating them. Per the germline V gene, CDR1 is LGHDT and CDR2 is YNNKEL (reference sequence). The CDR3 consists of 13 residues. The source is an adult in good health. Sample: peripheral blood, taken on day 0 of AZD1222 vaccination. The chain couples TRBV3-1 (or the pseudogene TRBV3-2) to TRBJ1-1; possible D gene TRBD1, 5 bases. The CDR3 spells CASSQGSGGEAFF. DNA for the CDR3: TGTGCCAGCAGCCAAGGCTCTGGGGGTGAAGCTTTCTTT.